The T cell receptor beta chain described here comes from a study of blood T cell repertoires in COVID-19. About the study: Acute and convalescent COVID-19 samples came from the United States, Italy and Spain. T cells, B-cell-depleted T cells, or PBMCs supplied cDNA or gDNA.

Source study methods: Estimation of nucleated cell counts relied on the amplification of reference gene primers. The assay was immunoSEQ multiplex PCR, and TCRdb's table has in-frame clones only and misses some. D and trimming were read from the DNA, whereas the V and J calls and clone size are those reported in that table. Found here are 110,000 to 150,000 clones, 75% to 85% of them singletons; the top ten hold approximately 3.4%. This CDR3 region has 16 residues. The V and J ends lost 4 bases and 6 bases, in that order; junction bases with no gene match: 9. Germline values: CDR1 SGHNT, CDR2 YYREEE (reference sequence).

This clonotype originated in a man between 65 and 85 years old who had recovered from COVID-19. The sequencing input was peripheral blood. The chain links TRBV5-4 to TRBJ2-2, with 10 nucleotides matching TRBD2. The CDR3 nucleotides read TGTGCCAGCAGCACCCGCGCTAGCGGGAGACCCGGGGAGCTGTTTTTT. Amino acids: CASSTRASGRPGELFF.